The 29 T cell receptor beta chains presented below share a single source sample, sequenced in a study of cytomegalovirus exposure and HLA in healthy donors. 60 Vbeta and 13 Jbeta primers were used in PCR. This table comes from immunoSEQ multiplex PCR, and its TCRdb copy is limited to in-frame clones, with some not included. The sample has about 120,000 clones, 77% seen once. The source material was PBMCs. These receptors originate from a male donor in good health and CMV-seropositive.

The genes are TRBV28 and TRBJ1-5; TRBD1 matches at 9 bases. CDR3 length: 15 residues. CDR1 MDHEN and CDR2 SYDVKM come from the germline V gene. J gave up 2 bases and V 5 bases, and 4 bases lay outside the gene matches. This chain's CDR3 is CASSTGGWGNQPQHF. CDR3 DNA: TGTGCCAGCAGTACAGGGGGCTGGGGCAATCAGCCCCAGCATTTT.

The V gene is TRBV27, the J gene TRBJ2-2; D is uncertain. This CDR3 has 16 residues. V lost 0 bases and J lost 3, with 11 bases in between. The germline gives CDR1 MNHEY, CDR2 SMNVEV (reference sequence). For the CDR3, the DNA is TGTGCCAGCAGTTTATCGTGGAGTGACTACACCGGGGAGCTGTTTTTT. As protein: CASSLSWSDYTGELFF.

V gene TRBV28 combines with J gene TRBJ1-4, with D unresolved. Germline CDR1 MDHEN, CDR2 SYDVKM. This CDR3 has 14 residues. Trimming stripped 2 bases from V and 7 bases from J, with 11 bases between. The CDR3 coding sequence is TGTGCCAGCAGTTTAGTGGACTCCGGTGAAAAACTGTTTTTT. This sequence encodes CASSLVDSGEKLFF.

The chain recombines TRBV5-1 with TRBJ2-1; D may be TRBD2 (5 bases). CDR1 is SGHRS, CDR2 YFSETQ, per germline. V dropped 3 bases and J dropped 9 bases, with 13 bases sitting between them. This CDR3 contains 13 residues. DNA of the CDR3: TGCGCCAGCAGCTGGGAGCTAGCCGGTGAGCAGTTCTTC. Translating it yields CASSWELAGEQFF.

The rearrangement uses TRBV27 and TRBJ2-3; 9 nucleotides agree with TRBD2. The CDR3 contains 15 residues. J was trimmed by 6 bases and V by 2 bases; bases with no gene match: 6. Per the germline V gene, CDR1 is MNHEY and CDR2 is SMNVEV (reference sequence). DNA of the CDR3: TGTGCCAGCAGTTTAGGCGGGGGGGCCCCGGATACGCAGTATTTT. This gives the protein CASSLGGGAPDTQYF.

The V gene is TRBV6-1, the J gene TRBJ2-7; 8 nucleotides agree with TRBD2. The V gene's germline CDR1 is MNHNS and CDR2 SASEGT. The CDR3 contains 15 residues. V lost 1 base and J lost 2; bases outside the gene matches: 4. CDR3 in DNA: TGTGCCAGCAGTGAAGAGACTAGCGCGCCCTACGAGCAGTACTTC. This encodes CASSEETSAPYEQYF.

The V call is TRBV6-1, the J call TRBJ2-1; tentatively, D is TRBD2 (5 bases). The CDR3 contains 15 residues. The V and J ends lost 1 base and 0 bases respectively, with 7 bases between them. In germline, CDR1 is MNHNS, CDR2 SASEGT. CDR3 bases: TGTGCCAGCAGTGAAGGGAGCGGCTCCTACAATGAGCAGTTCTTC. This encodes CASSEGSGSYNEQFF.

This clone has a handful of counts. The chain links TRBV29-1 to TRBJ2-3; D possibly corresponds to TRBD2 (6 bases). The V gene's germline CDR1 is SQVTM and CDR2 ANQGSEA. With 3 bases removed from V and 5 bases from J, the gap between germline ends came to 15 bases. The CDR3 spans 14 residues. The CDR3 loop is CSVDRAEGLDTQYF. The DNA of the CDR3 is TGCAGCGTTGACAGAGCGGAGGGGTTAGATACGCAGTATTTT.

The CDR3 loop reads CASSPAPRDSYGYTF. CDR3 in DNA: TGTGCCAGCAGCCCTGCACCCCGGGACAGCTATGGCTACACCTTC. This rearrangement joins TRBV27 to TRBJ1-2; 7 bases are shared with TRBD1. The V gene's germline CDR1 is MNHEY and CDR2 SMNVEV (reference sequence). V lost 6 bases to trimming and J lost 4 bases; unmatched junction nucleotides: 11. The CDR3 covers 15 residues.

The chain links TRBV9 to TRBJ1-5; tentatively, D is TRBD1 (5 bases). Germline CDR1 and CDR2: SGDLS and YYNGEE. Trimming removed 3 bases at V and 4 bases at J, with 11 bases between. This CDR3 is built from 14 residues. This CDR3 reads CASSEGPPNQPQHF. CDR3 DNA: TGTGCCAGCAGCGAGGGGCCTCCTAATCAGCCCCAGCATTTT.

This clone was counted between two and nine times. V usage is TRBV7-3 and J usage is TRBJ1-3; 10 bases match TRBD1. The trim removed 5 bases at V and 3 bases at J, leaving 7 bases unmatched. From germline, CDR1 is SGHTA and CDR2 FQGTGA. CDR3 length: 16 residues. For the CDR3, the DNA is TGTGCCAGCAGCCCCGGGGACAGGGGTAATGGAAACACCATATATTTT. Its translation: CASSPGDRGNGNTIYF.

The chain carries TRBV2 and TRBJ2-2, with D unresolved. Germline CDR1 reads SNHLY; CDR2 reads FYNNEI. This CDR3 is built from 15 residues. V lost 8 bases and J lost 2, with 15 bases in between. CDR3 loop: CASGKATINTGELFF. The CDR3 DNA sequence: TGTGCCAGCGGCAAGGCGACAATCAACACCGGGGAGCTGTTTTTT.

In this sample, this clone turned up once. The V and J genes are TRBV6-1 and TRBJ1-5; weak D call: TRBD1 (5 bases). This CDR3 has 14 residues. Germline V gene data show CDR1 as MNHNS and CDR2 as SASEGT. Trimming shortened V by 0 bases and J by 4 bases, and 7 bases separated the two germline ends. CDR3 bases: TGTGCCAGCAGTGAAGCCAAGGGGAATCAGCCCCAGCATTTT. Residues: CASSEAKGNQPQHF.

CDR3 sequence (DNA): TGTGCCAGCGGCCTCCTAGCGCATGAGCAGTTCTTC. Translation: CASGLLAHEQFF. J is TRBJ2-1 and V is TRBV7-9, with a tentative D call TRBD2 (6 bases). V was shortened by 8 bases and J by 8 bases, with 13 bases between the two germline ends. Germline lookup yields CDR1 SEHNR and CDR2 FQNEAQ (reference sequence). The CDR3 is made up of 12 amino acids.

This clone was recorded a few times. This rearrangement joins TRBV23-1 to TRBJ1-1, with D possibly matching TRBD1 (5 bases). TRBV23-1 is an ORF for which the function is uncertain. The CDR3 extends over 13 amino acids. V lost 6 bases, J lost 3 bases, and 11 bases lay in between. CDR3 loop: CASRHSGDTEAFF. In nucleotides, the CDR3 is TGCGCCAGCAGACACTCGGGGGACACTGAAGCTTTCTTT.

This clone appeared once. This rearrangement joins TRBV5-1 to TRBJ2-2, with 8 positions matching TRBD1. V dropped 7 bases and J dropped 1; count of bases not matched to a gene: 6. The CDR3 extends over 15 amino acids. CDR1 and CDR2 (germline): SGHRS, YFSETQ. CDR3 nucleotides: TGCGCCAGCGCTCAGGGGGCGCGGAACACCGGGGAGCTGTTTTTT. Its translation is CASAQGARNTGELFF.

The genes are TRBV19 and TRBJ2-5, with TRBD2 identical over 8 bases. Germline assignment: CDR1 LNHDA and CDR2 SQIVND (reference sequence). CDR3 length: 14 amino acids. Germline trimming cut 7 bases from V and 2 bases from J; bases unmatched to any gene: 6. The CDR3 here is CASKRGLGQETQYF. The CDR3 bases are TGTGCCAGTAAGCGGGGGTTGGGGCAAGAGACCCAGTACTTC.

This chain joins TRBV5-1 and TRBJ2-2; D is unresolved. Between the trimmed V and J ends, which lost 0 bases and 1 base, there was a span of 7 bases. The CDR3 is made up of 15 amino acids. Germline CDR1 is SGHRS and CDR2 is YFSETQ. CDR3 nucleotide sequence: TGCGCCAGCAGCTTGGTTTACGGGAACACCGGGGAGCTGTTTTTT. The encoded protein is CASSLVYGNTGELFF.

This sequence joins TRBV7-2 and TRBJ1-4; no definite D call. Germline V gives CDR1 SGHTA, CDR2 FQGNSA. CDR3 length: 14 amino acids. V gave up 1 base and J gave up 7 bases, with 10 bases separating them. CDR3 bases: TGTGCCAGCAGCTTAGAACCGGGGAGTGAAAAACTGTTTTTT. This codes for CASSLEPGSEKLFF.

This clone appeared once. This chain's CDR3 is CASSLATGQPQHF. DNA of the CDR3: TGCGCCAGCAGCTTGGCTACAGGTCAGCCCCAGCATTTT. The chain links TRBV5-1 to TRBJ1-5, with TRBD1 as a possible D gene (5 bases). V gave up 0 bases and J gave up 6 bases, with 7 bases separating them. Germline V gives CDR1 SGHRS, CDR2 YFSETQ. This CDR3 spans 13 amino acids.

For the CDR3, the DNA is TGTGCCAGCAGCAGTCTAGCGGAGAGCTCCTACAATGAGCAGTTCTTC. Amino acid sequence: CASSSLAESSYNEQFF. The rearrangement uses TRBV28 and TRBJ2-1; 7 bases agree with TRBD2. This CDR3 has 16 amino acids. V lost 6 bases and J lost 0; bases outside the gene matches: 8. In germline, CDR1 is MDHEN, CDR2 SYDVKM. Full variable domain (missing parts from reference TRBV28 and TRBJ2-1): DVKVTQSSRYLVKRTGEKVFLECVQDMDHENMFWYRQDPGLGLRLIYFSYDVKMKEKGDIPEGYSVSREKKERFSLILESASTNQTSMYLCASSSLAESSYNEQFFGPGTRLTVL.

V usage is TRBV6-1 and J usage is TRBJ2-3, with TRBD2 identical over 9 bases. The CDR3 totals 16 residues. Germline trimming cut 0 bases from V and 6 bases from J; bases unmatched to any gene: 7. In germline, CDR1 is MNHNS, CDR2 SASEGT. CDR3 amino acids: CASSEAVAGVSDTQYF. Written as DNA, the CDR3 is TGTGCCAGCAGTGAAGCAGTAGCGGGAGTATCGGATACGCAGTATTTT.

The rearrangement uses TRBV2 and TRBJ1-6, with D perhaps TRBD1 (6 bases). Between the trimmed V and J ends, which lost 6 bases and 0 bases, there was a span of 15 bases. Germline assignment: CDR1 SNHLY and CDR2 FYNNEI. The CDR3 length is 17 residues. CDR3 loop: CASRVGTRSSYNSPLHF. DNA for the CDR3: TGTGCCAGCAGGGTCGGGACAAGGAGCTCCTATAATTCACCCCTCCACTTT.

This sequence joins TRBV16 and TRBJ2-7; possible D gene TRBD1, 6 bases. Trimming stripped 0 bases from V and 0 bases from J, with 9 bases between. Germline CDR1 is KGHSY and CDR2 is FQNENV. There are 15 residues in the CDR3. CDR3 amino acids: CASSQSNRVSYEQYF. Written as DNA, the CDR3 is TGTGCCAGCAGCCAATCCAACAGGGTCTCCTACGAGCAGTACTTC.

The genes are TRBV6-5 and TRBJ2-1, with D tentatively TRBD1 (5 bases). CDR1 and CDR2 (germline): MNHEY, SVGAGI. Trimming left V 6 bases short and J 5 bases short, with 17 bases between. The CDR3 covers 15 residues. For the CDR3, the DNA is TGTGCCAGCAGACCTCGACAGTTAGGAAACAATGAGCAGTTCTTC. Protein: CASRPRQLGNNEQFF.

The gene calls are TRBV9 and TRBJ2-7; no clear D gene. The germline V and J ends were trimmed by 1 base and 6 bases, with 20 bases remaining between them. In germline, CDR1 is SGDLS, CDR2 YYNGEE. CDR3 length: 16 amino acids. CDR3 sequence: CASSVMVAASLSEQYF. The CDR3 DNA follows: TGTGCCAGCAGCGTAATGGTGGCAGCGAGCCTGAGCGAGCAGTACTTC. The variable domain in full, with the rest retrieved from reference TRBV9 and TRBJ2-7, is DSGVTQTPKHLITATGQRVTLRCSPRSGDLSVYWYQQSLDQGLQFLIQYYNGEERAKGNILERFSAQQFPDLHSELNLSSLELGDSALYFCASSVMVAASLSEQYFGPGTRLTVT.

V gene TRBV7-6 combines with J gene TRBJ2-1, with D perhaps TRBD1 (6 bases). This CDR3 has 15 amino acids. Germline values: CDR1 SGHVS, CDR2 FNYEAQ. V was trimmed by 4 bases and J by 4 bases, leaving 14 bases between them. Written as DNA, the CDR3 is TGTGCCAGCAGCTCACAGGGTTACCGATACAATGAGCAGTTCTTC. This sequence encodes CASSSQGYRYNEQFF.

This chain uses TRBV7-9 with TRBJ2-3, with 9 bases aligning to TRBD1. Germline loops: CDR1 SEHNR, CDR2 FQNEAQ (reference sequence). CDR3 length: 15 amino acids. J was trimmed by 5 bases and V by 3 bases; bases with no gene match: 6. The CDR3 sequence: CASSLGQGHKDTQYF. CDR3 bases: TGTGCCAGCAGCTTGGGACAGGGTCATAAAGATACGCAGTATTTT.

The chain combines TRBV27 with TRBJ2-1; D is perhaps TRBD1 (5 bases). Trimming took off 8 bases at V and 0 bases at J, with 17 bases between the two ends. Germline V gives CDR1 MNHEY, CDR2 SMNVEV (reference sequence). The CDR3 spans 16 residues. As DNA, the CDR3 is TGTGCCAGCGTCCCCCACAGGTCAGGCTCCTACAATGAGCAGTTCTTC. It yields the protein CASVPHRSGSYNEQFF.